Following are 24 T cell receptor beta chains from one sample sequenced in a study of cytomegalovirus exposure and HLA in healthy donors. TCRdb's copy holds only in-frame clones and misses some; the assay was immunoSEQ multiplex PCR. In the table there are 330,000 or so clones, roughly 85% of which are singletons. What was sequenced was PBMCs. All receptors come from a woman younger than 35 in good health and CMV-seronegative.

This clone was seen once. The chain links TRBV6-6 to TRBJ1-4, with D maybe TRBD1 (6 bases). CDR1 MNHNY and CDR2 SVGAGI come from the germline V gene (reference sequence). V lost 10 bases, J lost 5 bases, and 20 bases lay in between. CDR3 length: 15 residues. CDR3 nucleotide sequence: TGTGCCACCCTCCCACAGGGATCCCCCAATGAAAAACTGTTTTTT. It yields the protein CATLPQGSPNEKLFF.

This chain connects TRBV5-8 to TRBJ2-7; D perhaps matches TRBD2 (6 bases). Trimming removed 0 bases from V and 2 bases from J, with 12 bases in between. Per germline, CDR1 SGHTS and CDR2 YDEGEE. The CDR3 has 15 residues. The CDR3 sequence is CASSLGRGLTYEQYF. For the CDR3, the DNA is TGTGCCAGCAGCTTGGGGAGGGGCCTAACCTACGAGCAGTACTTC.

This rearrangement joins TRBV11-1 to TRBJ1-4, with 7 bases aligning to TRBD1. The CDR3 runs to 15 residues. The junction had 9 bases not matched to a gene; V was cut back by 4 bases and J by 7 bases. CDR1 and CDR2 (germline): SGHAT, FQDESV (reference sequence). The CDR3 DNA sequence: TGTGCCAGCAGCTCAAGGACAGGACGATCTGAAAAACTGTTTTTT. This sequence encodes CASSSRTGRSEKLFF.

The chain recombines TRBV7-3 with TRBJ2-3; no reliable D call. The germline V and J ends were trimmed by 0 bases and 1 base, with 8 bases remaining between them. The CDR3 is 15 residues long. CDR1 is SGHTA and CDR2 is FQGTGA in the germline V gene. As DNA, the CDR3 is TGTGCCAGCAGCTTAACCCCGAGCGGCACAGATACGCAGTATTTT. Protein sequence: CASSLTPSGTDTQYF.

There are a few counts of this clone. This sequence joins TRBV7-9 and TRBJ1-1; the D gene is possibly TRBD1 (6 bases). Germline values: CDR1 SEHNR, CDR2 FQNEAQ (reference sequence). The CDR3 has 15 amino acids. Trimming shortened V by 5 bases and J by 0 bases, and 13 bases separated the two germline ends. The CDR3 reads CASSPTTGLNTEAFF. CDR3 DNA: TGTGCCAGCAGCCCAACGACAGGCTTGAACACTGAAGCTTTCTTT.

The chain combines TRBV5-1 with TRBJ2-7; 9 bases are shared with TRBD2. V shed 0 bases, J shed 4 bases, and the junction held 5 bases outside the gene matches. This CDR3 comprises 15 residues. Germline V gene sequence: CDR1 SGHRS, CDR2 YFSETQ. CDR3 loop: CASSLDSGSAYEQYF. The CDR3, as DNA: TGCGCCAGCAGCTTGGATAGCGGGAGTGCGTACGAGCAGTACTTC.

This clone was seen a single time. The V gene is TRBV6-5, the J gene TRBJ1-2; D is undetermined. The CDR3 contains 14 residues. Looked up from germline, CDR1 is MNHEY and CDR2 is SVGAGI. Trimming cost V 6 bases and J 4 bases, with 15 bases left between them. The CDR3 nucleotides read TGTGCCAGCAGCACTCCCGCCATATCCTATGGCTACACCTTC. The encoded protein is CASSTPAISYGYTF.

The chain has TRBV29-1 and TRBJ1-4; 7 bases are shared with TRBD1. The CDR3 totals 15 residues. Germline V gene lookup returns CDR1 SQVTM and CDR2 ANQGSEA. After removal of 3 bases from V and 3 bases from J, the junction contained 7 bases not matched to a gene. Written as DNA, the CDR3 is TGCAGCGTTGAGACACGAGGGACAGCTAATGAAAAACTGTTTTTT. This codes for CSVETRGTANEKLFF.

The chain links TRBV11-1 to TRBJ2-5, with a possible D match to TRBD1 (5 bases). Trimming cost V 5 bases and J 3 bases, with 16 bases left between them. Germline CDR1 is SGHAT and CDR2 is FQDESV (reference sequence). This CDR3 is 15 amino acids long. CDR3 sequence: CASSPPHSREETQYF. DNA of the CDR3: TGTGCCAGCAGCCCTCCACATAGCAGGGAAGAGACCCAGTACTTC.

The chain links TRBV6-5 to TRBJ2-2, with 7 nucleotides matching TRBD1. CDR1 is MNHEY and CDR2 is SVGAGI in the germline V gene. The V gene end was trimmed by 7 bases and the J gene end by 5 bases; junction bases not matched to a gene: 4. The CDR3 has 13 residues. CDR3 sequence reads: CASNARGTGELFF. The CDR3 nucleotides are TGTGCCAGCAATGCCAGGGGGACCGGGGAGCTGTTTTTT.

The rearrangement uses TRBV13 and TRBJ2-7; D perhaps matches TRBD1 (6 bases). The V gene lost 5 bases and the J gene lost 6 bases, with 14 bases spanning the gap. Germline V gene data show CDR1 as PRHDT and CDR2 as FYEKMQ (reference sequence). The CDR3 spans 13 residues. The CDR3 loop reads CASSPGRGGEQYF. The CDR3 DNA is TGTGCCAGCAGCCCGGGTCGAGGGGGCGAGCAGTACTTC.

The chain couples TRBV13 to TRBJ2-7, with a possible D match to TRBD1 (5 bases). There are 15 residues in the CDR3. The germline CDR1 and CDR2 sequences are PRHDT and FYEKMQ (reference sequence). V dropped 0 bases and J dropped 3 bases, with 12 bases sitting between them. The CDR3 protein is CASSLGTVEDYEQYF. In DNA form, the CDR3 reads TGTGCCAGCAGCTTAGGGACAGTCGAAGACTACGAGCAGTACTTC.

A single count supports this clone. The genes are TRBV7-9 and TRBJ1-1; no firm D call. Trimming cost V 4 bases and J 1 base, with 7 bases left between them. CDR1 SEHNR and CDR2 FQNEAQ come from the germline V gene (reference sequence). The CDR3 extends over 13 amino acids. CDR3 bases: TGTGCCAGCAGCTACGAGAGGAACACTGAAGCTTTCTTT. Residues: CASSYERNTEAFF.

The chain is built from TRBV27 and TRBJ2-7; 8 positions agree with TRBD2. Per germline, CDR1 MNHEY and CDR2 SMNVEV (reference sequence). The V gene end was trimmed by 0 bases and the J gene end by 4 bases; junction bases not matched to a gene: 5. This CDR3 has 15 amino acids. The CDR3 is CASSLSGIAGYEQYF. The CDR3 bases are TGTGCCAGCAGTTTATCGGGGATAGCGGGATACGAGCAGTACTTC.

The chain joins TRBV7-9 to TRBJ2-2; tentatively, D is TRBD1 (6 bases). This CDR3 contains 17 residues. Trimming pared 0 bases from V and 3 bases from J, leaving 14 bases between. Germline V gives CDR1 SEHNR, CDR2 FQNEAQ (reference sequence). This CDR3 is CASSLAKGVTDTGELFF. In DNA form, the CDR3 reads TGTGCCAGCAGCTTAGCGAAGGGGGTGACGGACACCGGGGAGCTGTTTTTT.

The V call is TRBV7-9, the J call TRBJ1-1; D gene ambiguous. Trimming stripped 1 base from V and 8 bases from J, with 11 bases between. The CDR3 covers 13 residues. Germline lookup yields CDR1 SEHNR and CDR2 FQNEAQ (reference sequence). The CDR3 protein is CASSLDEGLEAFF. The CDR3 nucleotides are TGTGCCAGCAGCTTAGATGAGGGCCTGGAAGCTTTCTTT. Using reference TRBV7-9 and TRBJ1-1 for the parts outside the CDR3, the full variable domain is DTGVSQNPRHKITKRGQNVTFRCDPISEHNRLYWYRQTLGQGPEFLTYFQNEAQLEKSRLLSDRFSAERPKGSFSTLEIQRTEQGDSAMYLCASSLDEGLEAFFGQGTRLTVV.

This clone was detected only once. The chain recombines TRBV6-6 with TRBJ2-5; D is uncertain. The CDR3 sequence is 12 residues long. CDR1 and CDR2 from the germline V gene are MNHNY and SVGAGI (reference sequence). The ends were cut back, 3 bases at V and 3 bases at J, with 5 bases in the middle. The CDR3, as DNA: TGTGCCAGCAGTTATCGCGAAGAGACCCAGTACTTC. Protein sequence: CASSYREETQYF.

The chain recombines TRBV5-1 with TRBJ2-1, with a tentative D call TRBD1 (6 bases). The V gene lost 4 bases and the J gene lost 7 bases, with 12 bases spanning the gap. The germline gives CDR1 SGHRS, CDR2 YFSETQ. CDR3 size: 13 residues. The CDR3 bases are TGCGCCAGCAGCCAAAGGACAGAAAATGAGCAGTTCTTC. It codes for CASSQRTENEQFF.

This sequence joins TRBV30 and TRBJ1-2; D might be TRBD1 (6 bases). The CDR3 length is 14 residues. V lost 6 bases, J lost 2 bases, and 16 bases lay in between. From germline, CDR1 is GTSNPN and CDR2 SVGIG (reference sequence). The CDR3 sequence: CACVTGTTNYGYTF. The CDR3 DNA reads TGTGCCTGCGTAACCGGGACAACCAACTATGGCTACACCTTC.

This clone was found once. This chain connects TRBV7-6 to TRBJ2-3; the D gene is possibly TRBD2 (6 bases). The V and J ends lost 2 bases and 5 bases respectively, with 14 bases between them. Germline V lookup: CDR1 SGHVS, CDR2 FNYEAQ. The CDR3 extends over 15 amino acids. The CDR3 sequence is CASSLWSGAGDTQYF. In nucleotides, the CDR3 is TGTGCCAGCAGCTTATGGTCGGGAGCTGGAGATACGCAGTATTTT.

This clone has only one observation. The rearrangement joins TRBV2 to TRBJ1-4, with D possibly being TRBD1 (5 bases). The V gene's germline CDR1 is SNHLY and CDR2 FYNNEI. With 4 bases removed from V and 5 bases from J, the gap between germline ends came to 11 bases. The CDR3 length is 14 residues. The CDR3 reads CASSVLGPNEKLFF. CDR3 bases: TGTGCCAGCAGTGTTCTGGGGCCAAATGAAAAACTGTTTTTT.

The CDR3: CASSPGTSGPYEQYF. CDR3 sequence (DNA): TGTGCCAGCAGTCCCGGGACTAGCGGCCCCTACGAGCAGTACTTC. The chain has TRBV27 and TRBJ2-7; 11 bases are shared with TRBD2. Germline V gene data show CDR1 as MNHEY and CDR2 as SMNVEV (reference sequence). There are 15 residues in the CDR3. V shed 5 bases, J shed 2 bases, and the junction held 5 bases outside the gene matches.

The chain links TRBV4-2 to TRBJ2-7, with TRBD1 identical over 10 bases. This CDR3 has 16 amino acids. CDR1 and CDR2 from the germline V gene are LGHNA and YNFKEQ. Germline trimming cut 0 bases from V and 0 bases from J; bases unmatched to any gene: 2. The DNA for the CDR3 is TGTGCCAGCAGCCAAGAGACAGGGGGCGGCTCCTACGAGCAGTACTTC. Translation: CASSQETGGGSYEQYF.

The CDR3: CASSSDGGYEQYF. DNA for the CDR3: TGTGCCAGTTCCTCGGACGGAGGCTACGAGCAGTACTTC. This chain links TRBV6-4 with TRBJ2-7, with a tentative D call TRBD2 (5 bases). The length of the CDR3 is 13 residues. Germline CDR1 and CDR2: MRHNA and SNTAGT. V was trimmed by 9 bases and J by 3 bases, leaving 15 bases between them.